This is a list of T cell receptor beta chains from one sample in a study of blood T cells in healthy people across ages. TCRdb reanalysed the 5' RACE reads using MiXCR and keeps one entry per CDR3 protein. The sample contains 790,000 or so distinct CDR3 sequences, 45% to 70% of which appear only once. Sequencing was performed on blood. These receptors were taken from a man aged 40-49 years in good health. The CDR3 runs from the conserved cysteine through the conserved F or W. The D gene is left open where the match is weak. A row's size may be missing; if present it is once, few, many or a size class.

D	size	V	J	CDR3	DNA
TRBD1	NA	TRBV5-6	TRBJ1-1	CASTSGTENTEAFF	TGTGCCAGCACATCCGGGACAGAGAACACTGAAGCTTTCTTT
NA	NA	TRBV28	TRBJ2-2	CASSLEGRTGVTGELFF	TGTGCCAGCAGTTTAGAGGGCCGGACGGGGGTCACCGGGGAGCTGTTTTTT
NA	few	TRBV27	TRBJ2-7	CASSQFSDRANYEQYF	TGTGCCAGCAGCCAATTCTCGGATAGGGCCAACTACGAGCAGTACTTC
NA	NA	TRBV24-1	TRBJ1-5	CATSGGAAQPQHF	TGTGCCACCAGTGGGGGTGCAGCCCAGCCCCAGCATTTT
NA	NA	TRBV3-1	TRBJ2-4	CASSRRLFNPGLKNLAKNIQYF	TGTGCCAGCAGCCGAAGGCTCTTCAATCCGGGGCTTAAAAACCTAGCCAAAAACATTCAGTACTTC
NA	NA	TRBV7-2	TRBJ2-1	CASSLRPTGEQFF	TGTGCCAGCAGCTTACGTCCAACAGGCGAGCAGTTCTTC
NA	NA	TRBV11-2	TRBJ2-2	CASAKESDTGELFF	TGTGCCAGCGCTAAGGAATCGGACACCGGGGAGCTGTTTTTT
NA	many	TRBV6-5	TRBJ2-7	CASSLGTLNYEQYF	TGTGCCAGCAGTCTTGGGACACTAAACTACGAGCAGTACTTC
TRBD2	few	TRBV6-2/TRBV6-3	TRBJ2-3	CASSYEGELAAGGSPDTQYF	TGTGCCAGCAGTTACGAAGGGGAACTAGCGGCGGGAGGATCCCCAGATACGCAGTATTTT
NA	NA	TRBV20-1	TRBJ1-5	CSDSKGQAQPQHF	TGCAGTGATAGTAAGGGACAAGCTCAGCCCCAGCATTTT
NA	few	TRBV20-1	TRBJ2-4	CSARTPGGKNIQYF	TGCAGTGCTAGAACGCCAGGAGGCAAAAACATTCAGTACTTC
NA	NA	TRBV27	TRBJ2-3	CASSLQGFTTDTQYF	TGTGCCAGCAGTCTACAGGGTTTTACCACAGATACGCAGTATTTT
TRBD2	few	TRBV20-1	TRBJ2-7	CSASRPSGSRETYEQYF	TGCAGTGCTAGTCGGCCTAGCGGGAGCCGGGAGACCTACGAGCAGTACTTC
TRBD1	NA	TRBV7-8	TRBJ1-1	CASSTQGDTEAFF	TGTGCCAGCAGCACACAGGGGGACACTGAAGCTTTCTTT
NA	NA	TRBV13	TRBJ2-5	CASSLQSGTNTETQYF	TGTGCCAGCAGCCTACAATCCGGGACAAACACCGAGACCCAGTACTTC
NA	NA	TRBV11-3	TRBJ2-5	CACSFASGQETQYF	TGTGCCTGCAGCTTTGCAAGCGGTCAAGAGACCCAGTACTTC
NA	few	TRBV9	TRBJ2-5	CASSVVGAYQETQYF	TGTGCCAGCAGCGTAGTTGGGGCATACCAAGAGACCCAGTACTTC
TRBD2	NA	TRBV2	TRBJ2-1	CASSERSGTRFPSEQFF	TGTGCCAGCAGTGAAAGGTCCGGGACTAGGTTCCCGAGTGAGCAGTTCTTC
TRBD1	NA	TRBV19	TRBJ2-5	CASSTTGVAETQYF	TGTGCCAGTAGTACGACAGGGGTAGCAGAGACCCAGTACTTC
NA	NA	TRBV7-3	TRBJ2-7	CASSQTPNYEQYF	TGTGCCAGCAGCCAAACCCCCAACTACGAGCAGTACTTC
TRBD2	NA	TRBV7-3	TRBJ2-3	CASRRTSGSADTQYF	TGTGCCAGTCGAAGGACTAGCGGGAGTGCAGATACGCAGTATTTT
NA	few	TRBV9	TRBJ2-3	CASSVSREDTQYF	TGTGCCAGCAGCGTCTCCCGGGAGGATACGCAGTATTTT
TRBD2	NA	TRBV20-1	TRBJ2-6	CSASRGGVGGANVLTF	TGCAGTGCTAGCCGCGGGGGAGTAGGTGGGGCCAACGTCCTGACTTTC
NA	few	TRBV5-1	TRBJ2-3	CASRPPGISTDTQYF	TGCGCCAGCAGACCCCCCGGCATTAGCACAGATACGCAGTATTTT
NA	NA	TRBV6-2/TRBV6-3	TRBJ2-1	CASSYRVYNEQFF	TGTGCCAGCAGTTACAGGGTATACAATGAGCAGTTCTTC
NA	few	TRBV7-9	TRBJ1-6	CASSTTGDSPLHF	TGTGCCAGCAGTACGACAGGTGATTCACCCCTCCACTTT
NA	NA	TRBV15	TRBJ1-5	CATSRTTTSNQPQHF	TGTGCCACCAGCAGAACTACAACGAGCAATCAGCCCCAGCATTTT
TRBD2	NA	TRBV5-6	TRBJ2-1	CASSPILAGPYNEQFF	TGTGCCAGCAGCCCCATACTAGCGGGGCCCTACAATGAGCAGTTCTTC
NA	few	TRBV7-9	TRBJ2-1	CASSLSPFNEQFF	TGTGCCAGCAGCCTAAGCCCCTTCAATGAGCAGTTCTTC
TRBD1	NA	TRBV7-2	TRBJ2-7	CASSATGGFYEQYF	TGTGCCAGCAGCGCGACAGGGGGCTTCTACGAGCAGTACTTC
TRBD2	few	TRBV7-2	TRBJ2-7	CASSLGGTSGKREQYF	TGTGCCAGCAGCTTAGGCGGGACTAGCGGTAAACGGGAGCAGTACTTC
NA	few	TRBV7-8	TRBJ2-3	CASSPHPVSGTDTQYF	TGTGCCAGCAGCCCCCACCCCGTTTCTGGTACAGATACGCAGTATTTT
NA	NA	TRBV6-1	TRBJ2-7	CASSDPPSTEQYF	TGTGCCAGCAGTGACCCCCCCAGCACAGAGCAGTACTTC
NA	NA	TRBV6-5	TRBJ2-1	CASSSLGGVVNEQFF	TGTGCCAGCAGTAGCTTGGGGGGAGTAGTAAATGAGCAGTTCTTC
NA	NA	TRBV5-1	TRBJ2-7	CASSQKLGAYEQYF	TGCGCCAGCAGCCAAAAACTAGGAGCCTACGAGCAGTACTTC